This T cell receptor beta chain was found in a study of regulatory T cells in long-lasting Graves disease. The overall study: Graves' patients, newly diagnosed, had taken antithyroid drugs under 3 months.

Stated time point: newly diagnosed GD, antithyroid drugs for less than 3 months. Isolated PBMC RNA provided the starting material for the TCR library. Graves' disease diagnoses followed American Thyroid Association guidelines. To note about this clonotype: Antigen: not known.

Trimming stripped 4 bases from V and 7 bases from J, with 14 bases between. Germline-derived CDR1 and CDR2 are LGHNA and YNFKEQ. CDR3 length: 14 residues. TCR beta libraries were built with iRepertoire HTBI primers and Arm-PCR of CDR3 regions. One entry per CDR3 protein results from TCRdb running MiXCR on the multiplex PCR reads. The table records about 540,000 distinct CDR3 sequences, roughly 13% of them present only once. Study observations and caveats: There was favoring of TRBV28, TRBJ1-2 and TRBJ2-5 in persistent disease.

The sample also formed part of further work on T cells in Graves' hyperthyroidism and ophthalmopathy.

The receptor was derived from a man aged 30 to 39 with Graves disease. The rearrangement links TRBV4-2 to TRBJ1-5, with TRBD1 as a possible D gene (5 bases). This material consisted of peripheral blood mononuclear cells (PBMCs), taken at new diagnosis, from a patient treated with antithyroid drugs. The CDR3 bases are TGTGCCAGCAGCCCTGAGGGCTGGGGCCAGCCCCAGCATTTT. It codes for CASSPEGWGQPQHF.